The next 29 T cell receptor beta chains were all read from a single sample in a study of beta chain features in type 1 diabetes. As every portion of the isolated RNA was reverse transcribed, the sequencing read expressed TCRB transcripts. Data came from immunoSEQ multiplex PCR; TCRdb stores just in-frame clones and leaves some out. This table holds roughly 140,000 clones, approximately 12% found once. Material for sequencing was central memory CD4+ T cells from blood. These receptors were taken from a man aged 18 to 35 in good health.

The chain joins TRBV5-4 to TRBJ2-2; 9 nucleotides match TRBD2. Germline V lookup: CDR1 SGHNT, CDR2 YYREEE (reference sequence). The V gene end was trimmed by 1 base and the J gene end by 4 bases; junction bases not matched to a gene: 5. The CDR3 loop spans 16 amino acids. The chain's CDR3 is CASSLSSGGPTGELFF. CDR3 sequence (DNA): TGTGCCAGCAGCTTGTCCAGCGGGGGGCCCACCGGGGAGCTGTTTTTT.

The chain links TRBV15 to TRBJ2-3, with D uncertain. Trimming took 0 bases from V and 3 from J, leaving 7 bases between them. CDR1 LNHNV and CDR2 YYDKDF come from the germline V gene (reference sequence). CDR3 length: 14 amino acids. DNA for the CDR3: TGTGCCACCAGCAGAGATCTCTCGACAGATACGCAGTATTTT. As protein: CATSRDLSTDTQYF.

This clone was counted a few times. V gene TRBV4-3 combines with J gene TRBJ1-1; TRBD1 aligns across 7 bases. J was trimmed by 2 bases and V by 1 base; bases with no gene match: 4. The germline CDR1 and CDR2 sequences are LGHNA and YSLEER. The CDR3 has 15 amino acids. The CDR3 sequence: CASSQGDRKNTEAFF. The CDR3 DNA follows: TGCGCCAGCAGCCAAGGGGACAGAAAAAACACTGAAGCTTTCTTT.

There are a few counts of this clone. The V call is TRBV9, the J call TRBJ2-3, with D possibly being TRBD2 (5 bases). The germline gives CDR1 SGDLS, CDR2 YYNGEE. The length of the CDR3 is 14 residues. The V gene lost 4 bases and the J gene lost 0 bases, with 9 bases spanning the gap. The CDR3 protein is CASSPGLSTDTQYF. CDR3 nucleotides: TGTGCCAGCAGCCCTGGACTTAGCACAGATACGCAGTATTTT.

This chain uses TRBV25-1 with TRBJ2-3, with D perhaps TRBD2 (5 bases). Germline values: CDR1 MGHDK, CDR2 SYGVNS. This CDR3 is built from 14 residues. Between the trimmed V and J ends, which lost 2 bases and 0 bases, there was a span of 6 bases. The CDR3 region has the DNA TGTGCCAGCAGTGAAGGCGGGAGCACAGATACGCAGTATTTT. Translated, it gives CASSEGGSTDTQYF.

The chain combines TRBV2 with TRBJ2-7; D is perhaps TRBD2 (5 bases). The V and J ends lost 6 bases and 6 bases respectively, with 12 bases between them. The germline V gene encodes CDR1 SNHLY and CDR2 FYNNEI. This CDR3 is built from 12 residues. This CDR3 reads CASRGDYAEQYF. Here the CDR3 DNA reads TGTGCCAGCAGGGGCGACTACGCCGAGCAGTACTTC.

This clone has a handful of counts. The DNA of the CDR3 is TGTGCCAGCAGCCAAGATGGCGGGGTACTGAACTATGGCTACACCTTC. It encodes CASSQDGGVLNYGYTF. V and J are TRBV14 and TRBJ1-2; no definite D call. CDR3 size: 16 residues. In germline, CDR1 is SGHDN, CDR2 FVKESK. Trimming removed 0 bases from V and 2 bases from J, with 13 bases in between.

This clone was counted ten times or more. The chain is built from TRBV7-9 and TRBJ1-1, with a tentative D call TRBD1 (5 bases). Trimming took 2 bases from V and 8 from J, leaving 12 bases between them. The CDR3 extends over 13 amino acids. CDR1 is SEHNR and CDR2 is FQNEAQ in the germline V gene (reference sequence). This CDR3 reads CASSLYAGMEAFF. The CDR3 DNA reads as TGTGCCAGCAGCTTATACGCAGGGATGGAAGCTTTCTTT.

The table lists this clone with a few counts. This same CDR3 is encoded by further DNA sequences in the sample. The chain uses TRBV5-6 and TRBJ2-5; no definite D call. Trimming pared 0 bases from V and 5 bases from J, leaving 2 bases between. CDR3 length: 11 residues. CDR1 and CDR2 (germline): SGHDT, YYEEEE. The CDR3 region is CASSLDETQYF. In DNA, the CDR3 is TGTGCCAGCAGCTTGGATGAGACCCAGTACTTC.

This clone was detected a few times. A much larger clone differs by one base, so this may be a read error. The CDR3 here is CASSSQETQYF. The CDR3 nucleotides read TGTGCCAGCAGCTCTCAAGAGACCCAGTACTTC. This chain connects TRBV2 to TRBJ2-5; D remains unclear. V lost 6 bases and J 2 bases, leaving 4 bases between the germline ends. CDR3 size: 11 residues. Germline V gene data show CDR1 as SNHLY and CDR2 as FYNNEI.

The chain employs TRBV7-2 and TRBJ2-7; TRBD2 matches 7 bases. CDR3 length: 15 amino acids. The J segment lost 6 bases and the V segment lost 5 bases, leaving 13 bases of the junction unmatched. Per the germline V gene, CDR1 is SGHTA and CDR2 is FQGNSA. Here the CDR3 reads CASSPRAGRGVEQYF. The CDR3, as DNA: TGTGCCAGCAGCCCGAGGGCGGGCCGGGGGGTCGAGCAGTACTTC.

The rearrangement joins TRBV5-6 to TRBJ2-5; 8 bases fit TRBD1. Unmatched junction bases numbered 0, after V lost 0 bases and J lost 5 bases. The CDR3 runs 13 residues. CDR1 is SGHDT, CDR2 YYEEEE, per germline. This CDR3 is CASSLAGGETQYF. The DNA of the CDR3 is TGTGCCAGCAGCTTGGCAGGGGGCGAGACCCAGTACTTC.

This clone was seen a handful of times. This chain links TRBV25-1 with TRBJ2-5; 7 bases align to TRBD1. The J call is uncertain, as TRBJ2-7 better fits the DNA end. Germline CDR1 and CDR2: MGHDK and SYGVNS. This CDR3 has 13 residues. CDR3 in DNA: TGTGCCAGCAGTAACGACAGGGCTTACGAGCAGTACTTC. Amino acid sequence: CASSNDRAYEQYF.

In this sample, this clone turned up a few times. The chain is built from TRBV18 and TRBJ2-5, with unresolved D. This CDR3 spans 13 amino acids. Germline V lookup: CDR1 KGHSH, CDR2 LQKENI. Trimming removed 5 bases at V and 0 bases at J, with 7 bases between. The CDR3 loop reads CASSIRDQETQYF. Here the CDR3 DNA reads TGTGCCAGCTCAATCCGGGACCAAGAGACCCAGTACTTC.

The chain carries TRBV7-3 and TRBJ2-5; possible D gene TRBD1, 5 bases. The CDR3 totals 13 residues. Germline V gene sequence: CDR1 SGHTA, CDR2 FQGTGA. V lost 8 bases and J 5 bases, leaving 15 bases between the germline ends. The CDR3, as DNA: TGTGCCAGCTCTCGATCAAAGGGGGAGACCCAGTACTTC. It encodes CASSRSKGETQYF.

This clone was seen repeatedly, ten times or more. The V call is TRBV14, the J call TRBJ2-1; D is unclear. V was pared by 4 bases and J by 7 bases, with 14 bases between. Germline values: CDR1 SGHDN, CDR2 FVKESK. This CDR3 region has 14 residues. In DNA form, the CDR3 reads TGTGCCAGCAGCCGCGCGGTTTCAGGAAATGAGCAGTTCTTC. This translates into CASSRAVSGNEQFF. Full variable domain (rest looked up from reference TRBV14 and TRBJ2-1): EAGVTQFPSHSVIEKGQTVTLRCDPISGHDNLYWYRRVMGKEIKFLLHFVKESKQDESGMPNNRFLAERTGGTYSTLKVQPAELEDSGVYFCASSRAVSGNEQFFGPGTRLTVL.

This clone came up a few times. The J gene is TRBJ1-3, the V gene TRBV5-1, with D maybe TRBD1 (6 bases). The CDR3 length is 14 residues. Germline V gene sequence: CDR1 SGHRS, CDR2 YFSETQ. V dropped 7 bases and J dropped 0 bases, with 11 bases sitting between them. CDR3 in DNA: TGCGCCAGCTCCCCGGACAGCTCTGGAAACACCATATATTTT. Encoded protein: CASSPDSSGNTIYF.

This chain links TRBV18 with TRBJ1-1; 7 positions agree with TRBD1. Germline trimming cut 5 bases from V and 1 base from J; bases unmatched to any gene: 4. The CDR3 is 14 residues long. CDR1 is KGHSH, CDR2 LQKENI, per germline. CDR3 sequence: CASSEGQKNTEAFF. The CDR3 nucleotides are TGTGCCAGCTCAGAGGGACAGAAGAACACTGAAGCTTTCTTT.

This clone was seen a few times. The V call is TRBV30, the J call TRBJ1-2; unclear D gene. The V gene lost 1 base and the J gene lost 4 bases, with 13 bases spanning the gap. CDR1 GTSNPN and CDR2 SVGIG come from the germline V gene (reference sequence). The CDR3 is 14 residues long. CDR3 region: CAWSGEWSFYGYTF. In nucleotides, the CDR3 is TGTGCCTGGAGTGGTGAATGGAGTTTCTATGGCTACACCTTC.

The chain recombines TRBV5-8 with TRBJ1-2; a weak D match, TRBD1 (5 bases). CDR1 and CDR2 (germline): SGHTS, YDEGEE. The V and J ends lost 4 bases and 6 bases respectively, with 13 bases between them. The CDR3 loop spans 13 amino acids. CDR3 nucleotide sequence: TGTGCCAGCAGCCTCGACAGACTGGATGGCTACACCTTC. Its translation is CASSLDRLDGYTF.

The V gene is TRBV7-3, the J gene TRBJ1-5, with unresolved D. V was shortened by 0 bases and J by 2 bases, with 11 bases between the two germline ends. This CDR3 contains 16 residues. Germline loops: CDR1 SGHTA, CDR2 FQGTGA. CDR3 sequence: CASSLTVRSGNQPQHF. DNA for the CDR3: TGTGCCAGCAGCTTAACGGTCAGGTCGGGCAATCAGCCCCAGCATTTT. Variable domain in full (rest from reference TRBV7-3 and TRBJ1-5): GAGVSQTPSNKVTEKGKYVELRCDPISGHTALYWYRQSLGQGPEFLIYFQGTGAADDSGLPNDRFFAVRPEGSVSTLKIQRTERGDSAVYLCASSLTVRSGNQPQHFGDGTRLSIL.

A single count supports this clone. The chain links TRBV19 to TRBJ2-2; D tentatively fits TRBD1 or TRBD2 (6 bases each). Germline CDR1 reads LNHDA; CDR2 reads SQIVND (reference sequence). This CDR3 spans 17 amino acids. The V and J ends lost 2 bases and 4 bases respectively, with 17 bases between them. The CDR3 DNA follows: TGTGCCAGTAGTATAAATAGAGGTGGGGGGCTCACCGGGGAGCTGTTTTTT. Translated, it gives CASSINRGGGLTGELFF.

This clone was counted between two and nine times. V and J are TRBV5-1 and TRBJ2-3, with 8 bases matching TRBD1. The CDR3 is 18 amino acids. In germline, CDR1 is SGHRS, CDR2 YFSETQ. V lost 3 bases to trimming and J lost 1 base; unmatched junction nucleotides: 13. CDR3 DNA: TGCGCCAGCAGCTCCTACTCATCAGGGGGCATCGGCACAGATACGCAGTATTTT. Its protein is CASSSYSSGGIGTDTQYF.

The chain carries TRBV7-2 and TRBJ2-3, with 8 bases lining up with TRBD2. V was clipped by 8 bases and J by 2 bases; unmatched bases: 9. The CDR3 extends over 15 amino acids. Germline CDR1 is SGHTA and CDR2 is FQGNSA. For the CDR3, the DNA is TGTGCCAGCGGACAGACTAGCGATTACACAGATACGCAGTATTTT. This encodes CASGQTSDYTDTQYF.

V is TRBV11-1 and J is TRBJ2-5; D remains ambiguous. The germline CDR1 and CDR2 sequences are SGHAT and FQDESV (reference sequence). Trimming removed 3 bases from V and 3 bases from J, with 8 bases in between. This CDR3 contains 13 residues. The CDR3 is CASSFTTKETQYF. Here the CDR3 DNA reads TGTGCCAGCAGCTTTACTACCAAAGAGACCCAGTACTTC.

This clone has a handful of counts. The CDR3 loop is CAISVSSSEETQYF. The CDR3 coding sequence is TGTGCCATCAGTGTTTCTTCTAGCGAAGAGACCCAGTACTTC. The chain joins TRBV10-3 to TRBJ2-5; tentatively, D is TRBD2 (6 bases). V lost 4 bases, J lost 3 bases, and 12 bases lay in between. The CDR3 runs to 14 residues. The germline V gene encodes CDR1 ENHRY and CDR2 SYGVKD.

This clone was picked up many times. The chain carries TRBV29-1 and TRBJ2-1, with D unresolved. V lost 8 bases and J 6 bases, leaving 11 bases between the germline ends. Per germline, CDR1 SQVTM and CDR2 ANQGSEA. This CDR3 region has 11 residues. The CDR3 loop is CSTAPANEQFF. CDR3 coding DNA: TGCAGCACCGCCCCGGCCAATGAGCAGTTCTTC.

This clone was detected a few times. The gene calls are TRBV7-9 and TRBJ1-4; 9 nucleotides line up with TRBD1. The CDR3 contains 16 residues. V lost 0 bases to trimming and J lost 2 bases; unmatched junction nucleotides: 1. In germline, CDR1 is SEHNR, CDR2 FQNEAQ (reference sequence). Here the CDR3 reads CASSLAGTGTNEKLFF. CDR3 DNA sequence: TGTGCCAGCAGCTTAGCGGGGACAGGGACTAATGAAAAACTGTTTTTT. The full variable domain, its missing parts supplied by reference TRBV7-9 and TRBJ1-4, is DTGVSQNPRHKITKRGQNVTFRCDPISEHNRLYWYRQTLGQGPEFLTYFQNEAQLEKSRLLSDRFSAERPKGSFSTLEIQRTEQGDSAMYLCASSLAGTGTNEKLFFGSGTQLSVL.

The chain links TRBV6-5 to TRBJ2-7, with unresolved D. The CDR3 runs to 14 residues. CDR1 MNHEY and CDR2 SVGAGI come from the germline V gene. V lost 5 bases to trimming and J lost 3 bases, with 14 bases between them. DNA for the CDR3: TGTGCCAGCAGTGGGGTCAAGGCAGACTACGAGCAGTACTTC. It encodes CASSGVKADYEQYF.